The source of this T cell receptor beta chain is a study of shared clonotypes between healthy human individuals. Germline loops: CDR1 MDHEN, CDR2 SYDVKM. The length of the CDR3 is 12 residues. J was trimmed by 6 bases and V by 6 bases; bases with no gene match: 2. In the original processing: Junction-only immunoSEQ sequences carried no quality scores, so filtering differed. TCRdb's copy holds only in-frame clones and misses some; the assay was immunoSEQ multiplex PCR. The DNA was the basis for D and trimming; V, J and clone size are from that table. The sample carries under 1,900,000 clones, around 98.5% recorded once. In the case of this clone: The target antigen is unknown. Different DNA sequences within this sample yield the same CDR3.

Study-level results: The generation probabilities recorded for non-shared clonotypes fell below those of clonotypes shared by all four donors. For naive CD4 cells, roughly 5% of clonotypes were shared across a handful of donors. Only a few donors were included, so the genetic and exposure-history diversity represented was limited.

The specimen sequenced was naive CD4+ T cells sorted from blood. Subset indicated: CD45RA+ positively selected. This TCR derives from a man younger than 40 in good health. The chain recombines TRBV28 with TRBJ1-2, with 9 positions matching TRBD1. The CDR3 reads CASSGTGNGYTF. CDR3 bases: TGTGCCAGCAGCGGGACAGGGAATGGCTACACCTTC.